This TCR beta chain was profiled in a study of early T cells in non-severe SARS-CoV-2 infection. This clonotype came up a few times. Its matching antigen is unknown. Whole-study results and caveats: The VDJdb matching leaned toward anti-spike CD8 responses and overlooked private and CD4 specificities.

TCRdb reanalysed the 5' RACE reads using MiXCR and keeps one entry per CDR3 protein. Here the sample spans 110,000 or so distinct CDR3 sequences, around 10% being singletons. CDR3 length: 18 residues. V shed 0 bases and J shed 0 bases, with 15 bases lying between them. Germline V gene sequence: CDR1 WSHSY, CDR2 SAAADI. Material: whole blood. This TCR came from an adult who was a healthcare worker with PCR-confirmed SARS-CoV-2 infection or an uninfected control (not recorded which). The chain joins TRBV10-2 to TRBJ1-3; possibly TRBD1 for D (6 bases). CDR3 region: CASSESRTAGPSGNTIYF. The CDR3, as DNA: TGCGCCAGCAGTGAGTCGCGGACAGCCGGACCCTCTGGAAACACCATATATTTT.